This T cell receptor (beta chain) was profiled in a study of T-cell memory formation after mild COVID-19. MiXCR, applied by TCRdb to the 5' RACE reads, yields one record per CDR3 protein. The table has under 600,000 distinct CDR3 sequences, approximately 21% seen once; the top ten hold approximately 8.4%. Notes on the study in general: In pre-infection memory, a portion of responding clones appeared, which suggested that cross-reactive memory joined.

As regards this clonotype: Its antigen is unidentified.

This CDR3 comprises 14 residues. V lost 7 bases and J 2 bases, leaving 13 bases between the germline ends. The sequence derives from an adult woman who had mild COVID-19 (a few samples of this study predate the infection). Cell type and time point are not known. The chain recombines TRBV12-3 or TRBV12-4 with TRBJ2-3; D not resolved. The sequenced sample consisted of PBMCs or a T cell subset sorted from them (not recorded which). The CDR3 here is CASNLGGNTDTQYF. CDR3 bases: TGTGCCAGCAATCTGGGCGGAAACACAGATACGCAGTATTTT.